This TCR beta chain was identified during a study of cytomegalovirus exposure and HLA in healthy donors. Broader study findings: Cytomegalovirus-associated status was assigned to 164 TCR beta chains. Differences between HLA loci emerged in a later analysis of TCR association rates, with DRB1 most and HLA-C fewest. Analysis was carried out at a later point, and it linked a missense DCLRE1C variant to TCR beta V- and J-gene trimming. Three CMV-associated chains were confirmed in vitro to be specific for CMV antigens.

The ends were cut back, 1 base at V and 7 bases at J, with 11 bases in the middle. CDR1 MNHNS and CDR2 SASEGT come from the germline V gene. The CDR3 spans 14 residues. This clone was detected a few times. As yet, its antigen is unknown. PCR used 60 Vbeta primers and 13 Jbeta primers. Measured with immunoSEQ multiplex PCR; TCRdb has only the in-frame clones, and not every one. The table records roughly 99,000 clones, approximately 80% of them present only once. Sequences were obtained from PBMCs. The J gene is TRBJ2-1, the V gene TRBV6-1; possible D gene TRBD2, 6 bases. This TCR came from a man aged 55 to 69 in good health and CMV-seropositive. CDR3 region: CASSEGDSGNEQFF. For the CDR3, the DNA is TGTGCCAGCAGTGAAGGGGATAGCGGTAATGAGCAGTTCTTC.